A selection of T cell receptor beta chains follows, all from one sample in a study of lymphopenia after photon versus proton radiotherapy. Produced via immunoSEQ multiplex PCR; TCRdb's table is partial and in-frame only. The table shows 65,000 or so clones, with 87% occurring only once. Sequencing was performed on peripheral blood, taken from a patient treated with proton-based radiotherapy. The receptors originated from a man older than 75 with esophageal cancer. CDR3s include the opening cysteine and the closing phenylalanine or tryptophan. A D gene is named only where the DNA matches it firmly. Size tells how often a clone was seen (once, few, many) or the class of an expanded clone, and some rows leave it out.

TRBV4-1	many	TRBJ2-5	TRBD2	TGCGCCAGCAGCCAAAGGCCTAGCGGGAGAGGGGGAGCGGAGACCCAGTACTTC	CASSQRPSGRGGAETQYF
TRBV11-2	.	TRBJ1-2	.	TGTGCCAGCAGCTCCCGCGGAGCTAACTATGGCTACACCTTC	CASSSRGANYGYTF
TRBV5-1	.	TRBJ2-7	.	TGCGCCAGCAGCTGGGGTGAGGGGGGACAATACGAGCAGTACTTC	CASSWGEGGQYEQYF
TRBV27	.	TRBJ2-1	TRBD2	TGTGCCAGCAGTAGGGGACTACCCAATGAGCAGTTCTTC	CASSRGLPNEQFF
TRBV13	few	TRBJ2-6	.	TGTGCCAGCAGGTCCGGGGGGGCCAACGTCCTGACTTTC	CASRSGGANVLTF
TRBV4-3	few	TRBJ2-3	.	TGCGCCAGCAGCCAAGAGTTCGGGGGCACAGATACGCAGTATTTT	CASSQEFGGTDTQYF
TRBV15	.	TRBJ2-5	.	TGTGCCACCAGCAGAGATCGAGCCTCATGGCAAGAGACCCAGTACTTC	CATSRDRASWQETQYF
TRBV10-3	.	TRBJ1-1	.	TGTGCCATCAGTGAGTTAGGAACAGACACTGAAGCTTTCTTT	CAISELGTDTEAFF
TRBV30	once	TRBJ1-6	.	TGTGCCTGGAGTGGGAGAGGACTCCGTAATTCACCCCTCCACTTT	CAWSGRGLRNSPLHF
TRBV19	.	TRBJ2-3	TRBD2	TGTGCCGGTCGAACTAGCGGGGGGGCCTCCGGCACAGATACGCAGTATTTT	CAGRTSGGASGTDTQYF
TRBV6-5	.	TRBJ2-7	TRBD1	TGTGCCAGCAGTTCAACGGACAGGGCGGGCGAGCAGTACTTC	CASSSTDRAGEQYF
TRBV6-6	.	TRBJ1-2	TRBD1	TGTGCCAGCAGTTACGACGGGACAGGGGTCTATGGCTACACCTTC	CASSYDGTGVYGYTF
TRBV29-1	.	TRBJ2-7	TRBD1	TGCAGCGTTGCCGGGACAGGGACCGACTACGAGCAGTACTTC	CSVAGTGTDYEQYF
TRBV11-2	.	TRBJ2-7	.	TGTGCCAGCAGCGATACGTCGCTTGTAGTAGTCGCTAAGGAGCAGTACTTC	CASSDTSLVVVAKEQYF
TRBV19	.	TRBJ1-6	.	TGTGCCTCCAAAGGGGGTCGGTCCTATAATTCACCCCTCCACTTT	CASKGGRSYNSPLHF
TRBV18	.	TRBJ2-2	.	TGTGCCAGCTCCCCCTTCGGGACACCTAACACCGGGGAGCTGTTTTTT	CASSPFGTPNTGELFF
TRBV18	.	TRBJ1-3	.	TGTGCCAGCTCACTAGAACAGGGTGTCGGAAACACCATATATTTT	CASSLEQGVGNTIYF
TRBV9	.	TRBJ2-1	.	TGTGCCAGCAGCGTATACCGGGGGGAGCAGTTCTTC	CASSVYRGEQFF
TRBV7-8	.	TRBJ2-3	.	TGTGCCAGCAGCTTAGGTACGGTAGCGACAGATACGCAGTATTTT	CASSLGTVATDTQYF
TRBV5-1	.	TRBJ2-3	TRBD2	TGCGCCAGCATCCCTGGGGTAGCGGGTTGGCGCACAGATACGCAGTATTTT	CASIPGVAGWRTDTQYF
TRBV7-9	.	TRBJ1-3	TRBD1	TGTGCCAGCAGCTCCGACAGGGCACCTGGAAACACCATATATTTT	CASSSDRAPGNTIYF
TRBV6-5	.	TRBJ1-1	.	TGTGCCAGCAGGCCCCCGGGGACGAACACTGAAGCTTTCTTT	CASRPPGTNTEAFF
TRBV7-9	.	TRBJ1-2	TRBD1	TGTGCCAGCAGCTTAGGAGGGGGCGCGGGACTTGGCTACACCTTC	CASSLGGGAGLGYTF
TRBV18	.	TRBJ1-5	TRBD1	TGTGCCAGCTCTACCGGGACAGGGATCAATCAGCCCCAGCATTTT	CASSTGTGINQPQHF
TRBV4-2	.	TRBJ1-5	TRBD1	TGTGCCAGCAGCCCTGGGACAGGTCCGAGCAATCAGCCCCAGCATTTT	CASSPGTGPSNQPQHF
TRBV2	.	TRBJ1-1	TRBD1	TGTGCCAGCAGGGAGACAGGGGCAGACGGAGCTTTCTTT	CASRETGADGAFF
TRBV5-1	.	TRBJ1-1	TRBD1	TGCGCCAGCAGCCCCGGGACAGGGGGCACTGAAGCTTTCTTT	CASSPGTGGTEAFF
TRBV7-2	.	TRBJ2-3	TRBD2	TGTGCCAGCAGCATGAGCGGGGGGGTCACAGATACGCAGTATTTT	CASSMSGGVTDTQYF
TRBV5-1	.	TRBJ2-5	.	TGCGCCAGCAGCTTGGAAGAGACCCAGTACTTC	CASSLEETQYF
TRBV5-6	.	TRBJ2-3	TRBD2	TGTGCCAGCAGCTTGAGATCCGGGACTAGCAACCCGGATACGCAGTATTTT	CASSLRSGTSNPDTQYF
TRBV25-1	.	TRBJ2-2	.	TGTGCCAGCAATGGGCTAGAAGGCACCGGGGAGCTGTTTTTT	CASNGLEGTGELFF
TRBV7-9	.	TRBJ2-3	.	TGTGCCAGCAGCTTCCCCATGTCCGGAGATACGCAGTATTTT	CASSFPMSGDTQYF
TRBV27	.	TRBJ2-7	.	TGTGCCAGCAGTTTATTCGGGGTACTACCCTACGAGCAGTACTTC	CASSLFGVLPYEQYF
TRBV27	once	TRBJ2-7	.	TGTGCCAGCAGCATCATGGGGCAGGGCTCGTCCGAGCAGTACTTC	CASSIMGQGSSEQYF
TRBV27	.	TRBJ1-2	TRBD1	TGTGCCAGCAGTCCGAGGACAGGGGAAAAGGGCTACACCTTC	CASSPRTGEKGYTF
TRBV6-5	.	TRBJ2-1	.	TGTGCCAGCAAGGCCGCCTACAATGAGCAGTTCTTC	CASKAAYNEQFF
TRBV9	.	TRBJ1-1	.	TGTGCCAGCAGCCTGGTGGGGGGGAACACTGAAGCTTTCTTT	CASSLVGGNTEAFF
TRBV7-9	.	TRBJ2-1	TRBD1	TGTGCCAGCAGCTCCCGCGGACAGGCCTACAATGAGCAGTTCTTC	CASSSRGQAYNEQFF
TRBV5-1	.	TRBJ2-7	TRBD1	TGCGCCAGCAGCTCGGGGACAGGGCTCTACGAGCAGTACTTC	CASSSGTGLYEQYF
TRBV5-4	.	TRBJ2-7	.	TGTGCCAGCAGCCCTACCATTAGCTCCTACGAGCAGTACTTC	CASSPTISSYEQYF
TRBV11-2	.	TRBJ1-2	TRBD1	TGTGCCAGCAGCTCCCTTTGGAGGGGGCAGGATGGCTACACCTTC	CASSSLWRGQDGYTF
TRBV5-6	once	TRBJ1-3	TRBD1	TGTGCCAGCAGCGTACGACAGGGGTTGTCTGGAAACACCATATATTTT	CASSVRQGLSGNTIYF
TRBV11-1	.	TRBJ2-3	TRBD2	TGTGCCAGCAGCCCGTGGACTAGCGGGGGAGCTAGCACAGATACGCAGTATTTT	CASSPWTSGGASTDTQYF
TRBV6-6	.	TRBJ2-6	.	TGTGCCAGCAGTTACGAACACGGAACTGGGGCCAACGTCCTGACTTTC	CASSYEHGTGANVLTF
TRBV16	.	TRBJ2-2	.	TGTGCCAGCAGCCAATGGGAGTCCGGGGAGCTGTTTTTT	CASSQWESGELFF
TRBV28	.	TRBJ1-2	TRBD1	TGTGCCACCCTGGACAGGGCGGACTATGGCTACACCTTC	CATLDRADYGYTF
TRBV4-2	.	TRBJ1-2	.	TGTGCCAGCAGCCAAGATGCAGGAAACTATGGCTACACCTTC	CASSQDAGNYGYTF
TRBV7-3	once	TRBJ1-2	.	TGTGCCAGCAGCTTAACGGGGGAGCGGAGAGATGGCTACACCTTC	CASSLTGERRDGYTF
TRBV30	.	TRBJ2-1	.	TGTGCCTGGAGTCACGGAGGAAGGGGGAATGAGCAGTTCTTC	CAWSHGGRGNEQFF
TRBV27	.	TRBJ2-3	.	TGTGCCAGCAGTTTATGGGCAGTGCCAGATACGCAGTATTTT	CASSLWAVPDTQYF
TRBV5-1	few	TRBJ2-7	TRBD2	TGCGCCAGCAGCTTGATGGTAGCGGGAGTATTGGACGAGCAGTACTTC	CASSLMVAGVLDEQYF
TRBV6-5	.	TRBJ1-2	.	TGTGCCAGCCGGCCGTCTAAGAACTATGGCTACACCTTC	CASRPSKNYGYTF
TRBV18	.	TRBJ2-7	TRBD1	TGTGCCAGCTCACCGGGACAGGGTGTCCCCATCGAGCAGTACTTC	CASSPGQGVPIEQYF
TRBV15	.	TRBJ1-4	TRBD1	TGTGCCATCCGGACAGGGGGAACAACTAATGAAAAACTGTTTTTT	CAIRTGGTTNEKLFF
TRBV7-2	.	TRBJ2-1	TRBD1	TGTGCCAGCAGTTCTCTTACAGGGGGCCGGCAGTTCTTC	CASSSLTGGRQFF